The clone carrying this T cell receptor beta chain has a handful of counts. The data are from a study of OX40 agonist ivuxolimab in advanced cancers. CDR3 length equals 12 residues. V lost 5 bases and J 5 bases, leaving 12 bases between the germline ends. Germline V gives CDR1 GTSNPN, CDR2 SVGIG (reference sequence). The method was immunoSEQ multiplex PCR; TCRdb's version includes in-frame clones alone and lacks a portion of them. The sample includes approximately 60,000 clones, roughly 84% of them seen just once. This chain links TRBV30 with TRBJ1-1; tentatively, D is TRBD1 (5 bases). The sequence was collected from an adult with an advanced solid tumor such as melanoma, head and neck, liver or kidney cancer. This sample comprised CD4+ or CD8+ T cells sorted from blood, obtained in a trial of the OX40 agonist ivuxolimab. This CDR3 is CAWGTPRTEAFF. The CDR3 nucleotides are TGTGCCTGGGGGACCCCGAGGACTGAAGCTTTCTTT. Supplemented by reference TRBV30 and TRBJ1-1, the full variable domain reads SQTIHQWPATLVQPVGSPLSLECTVEGTSNPNLYWYRQAAGRGLQLLFYSVGIGQISSEVPQNLSASRPQDRQFILSSKKLLLSDSGFYLCAWGTPRTEAFFGQGTRLTVV.